The next 10 T cell receptor beta chains were all read from a single sample in a study of radiation and T cells in renal cell carcinoma. Sequencing was performed with immunoSEQ multiplex PCR; in TCRdb, only in-frame clones are kept and a portion is missing. The table shows fewer than 150,000 clones, with 88% occurring only once. The time point denotes: blood 2 weeks post-SBRT. Specified treatment: 15 Gy SBRT to primary tumor, nephrectomy 4 weeks later. Material: blood, obtained from a patient whose treatment included radiotherapy and nephrectomy. All receptors derive from a woman in her 70s with renal cell carcinoma.

V is TRBV5-6 and J is TRBJ2-1; a possible D gene is TRBD2 (5 bases). The CDR3 covers 15 residues. Germline CDR1 reads SGHDT; CDR2 reads YYEEEE. Between the trimmed V and J ends, which lost 2 bases and 2 bases, there was a span of 11 bases. CDR3 DNA sequence: TGTGCCAGCAGCTTCGGGGTCTCTCCCTACAATGAGCAGTTCTTC. Protein product: CASSFGVSPYNEQFF.

This chain joins TRBV5-4 and TRBJ1-1, with 10 bases aligning to TRBD1. V dropped 7 bases and J dropped 7; count of bases not matched to a gene: 7. Germline V gene data show CDR1 as SGHNT and CDR2 as YYREEE (reference sequence). The CDR3 sequence is 13 residues long. The CDR3 bases are TGTGCCAGCGGCTCCGGGACAGGGGTTGAAGCTTTCTTT. Its protein is CASGSGTGVEAFF.

This chain joins TRBV5-1 and TRBJ1-1; D remains unclear. V lost 6 bases to trimming and J lost 1 base, with 13 bases between them. Germline CDR1 is SGHRS and CDR2 is YFSETQ. The CDR3 sequence is 14 residues long. CDR3: CASNFRGGNTEAFF. The CDR3 region has the DNA TGCGCCAGCAACTTCAGAGGAGGGAACACTGAAGCTTTCTTT.

The chain recombines TRBV7-2 with TRBJ2-5; 8 bases are shared with TRBD2. J was trimmed by 5 bases and V by 1 base; bases with no gene match: 9. The CDR3 spans 16 residues. Germline assignment: CDR1 SGHTA and CDR2 FQGNSA. The CDR3 loop reads CASSLERLAGVETQYF. The CDR3 coding sequence is TGTGCCAGCAGCTTAGAACGTCTAGCGGGCGTGGAGACCCAGTACTTC. The complete variable domain, with remaining parts taken from reference TRBV7-2 and TRBJ2-5, reads GAGVSQSPSNKVTEKGKDVELRCDPISGHTALYWYRQSLGQGLEFLIYFQGNSAPDKSGLPSDRFSAERTGGSVSTLTIQRTQQEDSAVYLCASSLERLAGVETQYFGPGTRLLVL.

The V gene is TRBV19, the J gene TRBJ2-2; the D gene could be TRBD1 or TRBD2 (5 bases each). The V and J ends lost 11 bases and 5 bases respectively, with 18 bases between them. CDR3 length: 14 amino acids. Germline lookup yields CDR1 LNHDA and CDR2 SQIVND (reference sequence). CDR3 nucleotides: TGTGCCTCCTCCCGGGGCCGTGGAACCGGGGAGCTGTTTTTT. It is translated as CASSRGRGTGELFF.

This CDR3 is CASEGYNEQFF. In DNA, the CDR3 is TGTGCCAGCGAGGGATACAATGAGCAGTTCTTC. The rearrangement joins TRBV7-2 to TRBJ2-1, with a possible D match to TRBD2 (5 bases). This CDR3 contains 11 residues. The ends were cut back, 8 bases at V and 4 bases at J, with 6 bases in the middle. CDR1 is SGHTA, CDR2 FQGNSA, per germline.

This clone was picked up a small number of times. The same CDR3 arises from other DNA sequences in this sample as well. The CDR3 DNA follows: TGCAGCGTTGAGGGACAGGGGGCCTACGAGCAGTACTTC. It is translated as CSVEGQGAYEQYF. The chain links TRBV29-1 to TRBJ2-7; 11 nucleotides match TRBD1. The CDR3 has 13 amino acids. Germline CDR1 SQVTM, CDR2 ANQGSEA. The V and J ends lost 3 bases and 2 bases, in that order; junction bases with no gene match: 0.

The CDR3 DNA follows: TGTGCCAGCAGCAAAAGGGGAACCGCTGCTAACTATGGCTACACCTTC. Translation: CASSKRGTAANYGYTF. The chain employs TRBV14 and TRBJ1-2; a possible D gene is TRBD1 (5 bases). Germline V lookup: CDR1 SGHDN, CDR2 FVKESK. The CDR3 is 16 residues long. V was cut by 5 bases and J by 0 bases, with 16 bases left in between.

The chain's CDR3 is CASSWTDRGPPNYGYTF. The CDR3 region has the DNA TGTGCCAGCAGCTGGACTGACAGGGGGCCCCCTAACTATGGCTACACCTTC. The rearrangement links TRBV5-6 to TRBJ1-2, with TRBD1 matching 10 bases. The CDR3 spans 17 residues. CDR1 and CDR2 from the germline V gene are SGHDT and YYEEEE. The trim removed 3 bases at V and 0 bases at J, leaving 8 bases unmatched.

This chain links TRBV14 with TRBJ2-1, with D unclear. Trimming took 4 bases from V and 2 from J, leaving 15 bases between them. This CDR3 spans 16 amino acids. Germline V CDR1 and CDR2: SGHDN, FVKESK. The CDR3 DNA reads as TGTGCCAGCAGCCCTTTATATGGCGGAACCTACAATGAGCAGTTCTTC. Amino acid sequence: CASSPLYGGTYNEQFF.